The 32 T cell receptor beta chains listed next were all sequenced from one sample in a study of blood T cell repertoires in COVID-19. Sequencing was performed with immunoSEQ multiplex PCR; in TCRdb, only in-frame clones are kept and a portion is missing. In the table there are more than 110,000 clones, approximately 87% of which are singletons. Sequenced: peripheral blood. The receptors here all came from a middle-aged woman with acute or convalescent COVID-19.

The chain joins TRBV6-5 to TRBJ2-2; D not certain. CDR3 length: 12 amino acids. Trimming stripped 8 bases from V and 2 bases from J, with 6 bases between. Germline-derived CDR1 and CDR2 are MNHEY and SVGAGI. The CDR3 DNA is TGTGCCAGCGGCAGAAACACCGGGGAGCTGTTTTTT. Residues: CASGRNTGELFF.

This clone was seen only once. The chain combines TRBV7-3 with TRBJ1-2; TRBD1 agrees at 9 bases. Germline CDR1 and CDR2: SGHTA and FQGTGA. CDR3 size: 17 residues. Trimming removed 0 bases from V and 4 bases from J; junction bases left unmatched: 9. The CDR3 is CASSLTPQGTGPYGYTF. DNA of the CDR3: TGTGCCAGCAGCTTAACGCCGCAGGGGACAGGGCCCTATGGCTACACCTTC.

CDR3 DNA: TGTGCCACCAGCGTTCAGACAGGGGCCAACTATGGCTACACCTTC. Its translation: CATSVQTGANYGYTF. The rearrangement links TRBV15 to TRBJ1-2; 8 positions match TRBD1. Germline loops: CDR1 LNHNV, CDR2 YYDKDF (reference sequence). V lost 5 bases and J lost 2; bases outside the gene matches: 7. The CDR3 covers 15 residues.

This chain uses TRBV18 with TRBJ1-1; the match to TRBD1 covers 10 bases. CDR3 length: 16 amino acids. Germline assignment: CDR1 KGHSH and CDR2 LQKENI. V was clipped by 4 bases and J by 1 base; unmatched bases: 6. CDR3 nucleotides: TGTGCCAGCTCACACCGGGACAGGGGTCAGAACACTGAAGCTTTCTTT. It is translated as CASSHRDRGQNTEAFF.

The chain links TRBV7-2 to TRBJ2-7; 10 nucleotides match TRBD2. This CDR3 spans 15 amino acids. CDR1 is SGHTA and CDR2 is FQGNSA in the germline V gene. V gave up 0 bases and J gave up 2 bases; unmatched junction bases: 1. The CDR3 DNA is TGTGCCAGCAGCTTAGCACTAGCGGGGCCCTACGAGCAGTACTTC. Translated, it gives CASSLALAGPYEQYF.

This clone was seen more than once but under ten times. V usage is TRBV3-1 (or the pseudogene TRBV3-2) and J usage is TRBJ2-1; D ambiguous. This CDR3 comprises 15 residues. CDR1 and CDR2 from the germline V gene are LGHDT and YNNKEL (reference sequence). Trimming shortened V by 7 bases and J by 4 bases, and 17 bases separated the two germline ends. CDR3 coding DNA: TGTGCCAGCACCCTAGGTGGAACTACATACAATGAGCAGTTCTTC. It codes for CASTLGGTTYNEQFF.

This chain connects TRBV2 to TRBJ1-5; 8 positions match TRBD1. The CDR3 sequence is 15 residues long. V was pared by 5 bases and J by 5 bases, with 8 bases of the junction left unmatched. Germline V lookup: CDR1 SNHLY, CDR2 FYNNEI. The chain's CDR3 is CASSLLDRAYQPQHF. CDR3 in DNA: TGTGCCAGCAGTCTATTGGACAGGGCCTATCAGCCCCAGCATTTT. Full variable domain (outside the CDR3, taken from reference TRBV2 and TRBJ1-5): EPEVTQTPSHQVTQMGQEVILRCVPISNHLYFYWYRQILGQKVEFLVSFYNNEISEKSEIFDDQFSVERPDGSNFTLKIRSTKLEDSAMYFCASSLLDRAYQPQHFGDGTRLSIL.

The CDR3 nucleotides read TGTGCCAGCTCACCATCCCGTGCGGGAAGGAATTCACCCCTCCACTTT. It is translated as CASSPSRAGRNSPLHF. The J gene is TRBJ1-6, the V gene TRBV18; unclear D gene. The CDR3 spans 16 residues. Germline V CDR1 and CDR2: KGHSH, LQKENI. Trimming pared 2 bases from V and 7 bases from J, leaving 15 bases between.

The gene calls are TRBV18 and TRBJ1-4; tentatively, D is TRBD1 (6 bases). Germline V gene sequence: CDR1 KGHSH, CDR2 LQKENI. The CDR3 extends over 14 amino acids. V was shortened by 3 bases and J by 5 bases, with 10 bases between the two germline ends. The CDR3 region has the DNA TGTGCCAGCTCACCGAGGACAGCGAATGAAAAACTGTTTTTT. Protein sequence: CASSPRTANEKLFF.

This clone was seen only once. The chain joins TRBV19 to TRBJ2-7; TRBD1 aligns across 10 bases. The CDR3 runs 15 residues. J was trimmed by 2 bases and V by 5 bases; bases with no gene match: 6. CDR1 and CDR2 (germline): LNHDA, SQIVND (reference sequence). CDR3 protein: CASSPRTGGAYEQYF. In DNA, the CDR3 is TGTGCCAGTAGTCCCCGGACAGGGGGGGCCTACGAGCAGTACTTC.

J is TRBJ2-3 and V is TRBV4-1; D gene unclear. This CDR3 comprises 14 residues. Trimming stripped 1 base from V and 6 bases from J, with 11 bases between. CDR1 is MGHRA and CDR2 is YSYEKL in the germline V gene. This CDR3 is CASSQVFSADTQYF. The CDR3 DNA sequence: TGCGCCAGCAGCCAAGTGTTTTCCGCGGATACGCAGTATTTT.

This clone appeared a single time. This chain uses TRBV3-1 (or the pseudogene TRBV3-2) with TRBJ1-2, with D possibly being TRBD1 (5 bases). With 5 bases removed from V and 8 bases from J, the gap between germline ends came to 12 bases. Germline-derived CDR1 and CDR2 are LGHDT and YNNKEL (reference sequence). The CDR3 is 12 residues long. The CDR3 bases are TGTGCCAGCAGCTTAGGGGCGACAGGCTACACCTTC. This translates into CASSLGATGYTF.

This chain joins TRBV5-1 and TRBJ1-2; perhaps TRBD1 as D (5 bases). Germline CDR1 and CDR2: SGHRS and YFSETQ. The length of the CDR3 is 14 residues. Trimming removed 4 bases at V and 8 bases at J, with 18 bases between. This CDR3 reads CASSTDGQTWGYTF. CDR3 sequence (DNA): TGCGCCAGCAGCACCGATGGACAAACCTGGGGCTACACCTTC.

V usage is TRBV7-2 and J usage is TRBJ2-2; D may be TRBD1 (6 bases). Germline CDR1 reads SGHTA; CDR2 reads FQGNSA. V gave up 4 bases and J gave up 5 bases, with 8 bases separating them. This CDR3 spans 13 amino acids. The CDR3 DNA reads as TGTGCCAGCAGCTCAGACAGGACCGGGGAGCTGTTTTTT. Amino acid sequence: CASSSDRTGELFF.

This clone appeared a single time. This chain links TRBV9 with TRBJ1-1, with D perhaps TRBD1 (6 bases). Trimming pared 0 bases from V and 11 bases from J, leaving 26 bases between. The CDR3 has 17 amino acids. Germline V gene lookup returns CDR1 SGDLS and CDR2 YYNGEE. CDR3 coding DNA: TGTGCCAGCAGCGTAGGGATGAATTTGGTAACAGGGTATGGGGCTTTCTTT. It codes for CASSVGMNLVTGYGAFF.

The V call is TRBV28, the J call TRBJ2-7; 11 bases fit TRBD2. CDR1 is MDHEN and CDR2 is SYDVKM in the germline V gene. The CDR3 covers 17 residues. The trim removed 7 bases at V and 3 bases at J, leaving 14 bases unmatched. Here the CDR3 reads CASTSPSGGYTSYEQYF. As DNA, the CDR3 is TGTGCCAGCACTTCCCCTAGCGGGGGGTACACCAGCTACGAGCAGTACTTC.

The chain carries TRBV6-5 and TRBJ1-1; no clear D. The CDR3 runs to 11 residues. Per the germline V gene, CDR1 is MNHEY and CDR2 is SVGAGI. Trimming pared 8 bases from V and 8 bases from J, leaving 12 bases between. The CDR3 protein is CASQRSHEAFF. The DNA of the CDR3 is TGTGCCAGCCAGCGTTCCCACGAAGCTTTCTTT.

This clone was detected a few times. This chain links TRBV6-5 with TRBJ1-1; tentative D call: TRBD1 (5 bases). Per germline, CDR1 MNHEY and CDR2 SVGAGI. Trimming left V 8 bases short and J 5 bases short, with 12 bases between. The CDR3 consists of 12 residues. CDR3 sequence (DNA): TGTGCCAGCGGGGGAGGTTCTACTGAAGCTTTCTTT. Its translation: CASGGGSTEAFF.

The chain couples TRBV6-2 or TRBV6-3 to TRBJ1-1; D is uncertain. CDR1 MNHEY and CDR2 SVGEGT come from the germline V gene. The CDR3 is made up of 15 amino acids. Trimming shortened V by 3 bases and J by 1 base, and 12 bases separated the two germline ends. The CDR3 spells CASSYREAKNTEAFF. CDR3 in DNA: TGTGCCAGCAGTTATAGAGAGGCGAAGAACACTGAAGCTTTCTTT.

The rearrangement uses TRBV29-1 and TRBJ1-1; no definite D call. Germline CDR1 reads SQVTM; CDR2 reads ANQGSEA. CDR3 length: 12 residues. Trimming shortened V by 5 bases and J by 0 bases, and 7 bases separated the two germline ends. CDR3 nucleotide sequence: TGCAGCGTTTACGCGATGAACACTGAAGCTTTCTTT. This encodes CSVYAMNTEAFF. Complete variable domain (other parts from reference TRBV29-1 and TRBJ1-1): SAVISQKPSRDICQRGTSLTIQCQVDSQVTMMFWYRQQPGQSLTLIATANQGSEATYESGFVIDKFPISRPNLTFSTLTVSNMSPEDSSIYLCSVYAMNTEAFFGQGTRLTVV.

This chain joins TRBV6-5 and TRBJ1-4, with 7 bases fitting TRBD1. V was clipped by 5 bases and J by 3 bases; unmatched bases: 6. The CDR3 extends over 15 amino acids. CDR1 and CDR2 (germline): MNHEY, SVGAGI. CDR3 DNA: TGTGCCAGCAGTCCCCGGACAGGAGCTAATGAAAAACTGTTTTTT. It specifies CASSPRTGANEKLFF.

The gene calls are TRBV28 and TRBJ1-4, with a possible D match to TRBD1 (5 bases). Trimming left V 11 bases short and J 8 bases short, with 6 bases between. The CDR3 loop spans 9 amino acids. Germline V gene lookup returns CDR1 MDHEN and CDR2 SYDVKM. The chain's CDR3 is CAAGEKLFF. In DNA, the CDR3 is TGTGCCGCAGGGGAAAAACTGTTTTTT.

This chain connects TRBV7-3 to TRBJ2-1; TRBD1 matches 10 bases. The V segment lost 5 bases and the J segment 6 bases; nucleotides outside the gene matches: 7. CDR3 length: 15 amino acids. CDR1 and CDR2 from the germline V gene are SGHTA and FQGTGA. CDR3 protein: CASSDRGRSGNEQFF. In DNA, the CDR3 is TGTGCCAGCAGCGACAGGGGGCGCTCGGGCAATGAGCAGTTCTTC.

The genes are TRBV9 and TRBJ1-5; D gene ambiguous. The CDR3 has 15 residues. Trimming stripped 0 bases from V and 6 bases from J, with 13 bases between. Germline V gene lookup returns CDR1 SGDLS and CDR2 YYNGEE. The CDR3 loop is CASSVDASEGQPQHF. The CDR3 nucleotides read TGTGCCAGCAGCGTAGACGCCAGTGAGGGTCAGCCCCAGCATTTT.

The chain is built from TRBV6-2 or TRBV6-3 and TRBJ2-1, with 13 bases lining up with TRBD2. Germline values: CDR1 MNHEY, CDR2 SVGEGT. The CDR3 length is 15 residues. Losses at the gene ends were 0 bases for V and 11 bases for J; bases not matched to a gene: 4. CDR3 bases: TGTGCCAGCAGTTACTCGACTAGCGGGGGGTTGCAGCAGTTCTTC. It is translated as CASSYSTSGGLQQFF.

The chain has TRBV7-2 and TRBJ2-7; 7 bases align to TRBD1. V lost 2 bases, J lost 1 base, and 5 bases stayed unmatched. Germline V gene data show CDR1 as SGHTA and CDR2 as FQGNSA. CDR3 size: 15 residues. The CDR3 region is CASSLTRDSSYEQYF. CDR3 DNA: TGTGCCAGCAGCTTAACCCGGGACAGTTCCTACGAGCAGTACTTC.

This clone was recorded only once. The genes are TRBV21-1 and TRBJ1-2. TRBV21-1 is a listed pseudogene. There are 16 residues in the CDR3. Written as DNA, the CDR3 is TGTGCCAGCAATCCAATTAAGGGGGGGCACAACTATGGCTACACCTTC. Amino acid sequence: CASNPIKGGHNYGYTF.

This clone was found a few times. The rearrangement uses TRBV5-5 and TRBJ1-3; D is unclear. The CDR3 loop spans 16 amino acids. In germline, CDR1 is SGHKS, CDR2 YYEKEE (reference sequence). The germline V and J ends were trimmed by 4 bases and 0 bases, with 14 bases remaining between them. CDR3 loop: CASSLTGGRSGNTIYF. The CDR3 bases are TGTGCCAGCAGCCTGACGGGAGGCCGCTCTGGAAACACCATATATTTT.

The chain recombines TRBV7-9 with TRBJ1-4; maybe TRBD1 (5 bases). V was trimmed by 0 bases and J by 8 bases, leaving 13 bases between them. The germline V gene has CDR1 SEHNR and CDR2 FQNEAQ (reference sequence). CDR3 size: 15 residues. This CDR3 is CASSLAPGLGEKLFF. The CDR3 nucleotides are TGTGCCAGCAGCTTAGCTCCGGGACTAGGGGAAAAACTGTTTTTT. The entire variable domain, with the rest obtained from reference TRBV7-9 and TRBJ1-4, is as follows: DTGVSQNPRHKITKRGQNVTFRCDPISEHNRLYWYRQTLGQGPEFLTYFQNEAQLEKSRLLSDRFSAERPKGSFSTLEIQRTEQGDSAMYLCASSLAPGLGEKLFFGSGTQLSVL.

The rearrangement links TRBV5-1 to TRBJ1-2; D remains ambiguous. V was shortened by 4 bases and J by 8 bases, with 18 bases between the two germline ends. This CDR3 has 14 residues. CDR1 SGHRS and CDR2 YFSETQ come from the germline V gene. The CDR3 sequence is CASSAGDPLGGYTF. Here the CDR3 DNA reads TGCGCCAGCAGCGCGGGAGATCCGCTGGGAGGCTACACCTTC.

The gene calls are TRBV2 and TRBJ1-5; the D gene is possibly TRBD1 (5 bases). Germline CDR1 is SNHLY and CDR2 is FYNNEI. The length of the CDR3 is 13 residues. The germline V and J ends were trimmed by 6 bases and 6 bases, with 12 bases remaining between them. CDR3 nucleotides: TGTGCCAGCAGGCAGGGTAGCGGTCAGCCCCAGCATTTT. Its translation is CASRQGSGQPQHF.

The chain uses TRBV6-2 or TRBV6-3 and TRBJ1-5, with D unclear. CDR3 size: 13 residues. V was shortened by 2 bases and J by 2 bases, with 4 bases between the two germline ends. Looked up from germline, CDR1 is MNHEY and CDR2 is SVGEGT. The CDR3 region has the DNA TGTGCCAGCAGTTACACAGGCAATCAGCCCCAGCATTTT. This encodes CASSYTGNQPQHF.